Listed here is a single TCR beta chain. Its target is not known. These data are taken from a study of blood T cells in healthy people across ages. CDR1 is SNHLY, CDR2 FYNNEI, per germline. Trimming at V came to 6 bases and at J to 4 bases, leaving 9 bases not matched to a gene. The CDR3 extends over 15 amino acids. A second about 7 to 12 cycle PCR used barcoded and J-beta primers. In TCRdb, the 5' RACE reads were re-called with MiXCR into one record per CDR3 protein. The sample holds some 800,000 distinct CDR3 sequences, 40% to 50% seen once. The study's findings and limits: Higher diversity and more naive CD4+ cells were features of long-lived donors, compared to aged donors.

The TCR comes from a man between 60 and 75 years old in good health. The chain joins TRBV2 to TRBJ2-4; TRBD1 matches at 7 bases. The sequenced sample was blood. The CDR3 spells CASRRPRDRKNIQYF. In DNA, the CDR3 is TGTGCCAGCAGGAGGCCACGGGACAGAAAAAACATTCAGTACTTC.